This is a list of T cell receptor beta chains from one sample in a study of blood T cells in healthy people across ages. TCRdb re-derived calls from the 5' RACE reads in MiXCR, one entry per CDR3 protein. Here the sample spans more than 900,000 distinct CDR3 sequences, just under 30% being singletons. The same sample was also studied in work on T cells of mothers and their children.

Sequencing was carried out using blood. The source of these receptors is a woman aged 40 to 50 in good health. CDR3s include the opening cysteine and the closing phenylalanine or tryptophan. Fields, in order: J gene, D gene, clone size, V gene, CDR3 protein, CDR3 DNA. The D gene is left open where the match is weak. Clone sizes are given selectively: once, few, many, or a class where the clone is expanded.

j_gene: TRBJ1-3
d_gene: NA
abundance: few
v_gene: TRBV5-6
CDR3aa: CASSWRSLERKVAGNTIYF
CDR3nt: TGTGCCAGCAGCTGGCGGAGTCTGGAGAGGAAGGTCGCTGGAAACACCATATATTTT

j_gene: TRBJ1-2
d_gene: NA
abundance: few
v_gene: TRBV19
CDR3aa: CASTHRGYGYTF
CDR3nt: TGTGCCAGTACTCACAGAGGATATGGCTACACCTTC

j_gene: TRBJ2-3
d_gene: NA
abundance: NA
v_gene: TRBV4-3
CDR3aa: CASSQAAGSDTQYF
CDR3nt: TGCGCCAGCAGCCAAGCCGCCGGTTCAGATACGCAGTATTTT

j_gene: TRBJ1-1
d_gene: NA
abundance: many
v_gene: TRBV20-1
CDR3aa: CSAPRRQLMNTEAFF
CDR3nt: TGCAGTGCTCCCCGGCGGCAGCTCATGAACACTGAAGCTTTCTTT

j_gene: TRBJ2-1
d_gene: NA
abundance: NA
v_gene: TRBV7-3
CDR3aa: CASSGGNSYNEQFF
CDR3nt: TGTGCCAGCAGCGGGGGGAACTCCTACAATGAGCAGTTCTTC

j_gene: TRBJ1-2
d_gene: TRBD1
abundance: many
v_gene: TRBV6-1
CDR3aa: CASRTYGQVYGYTF
CDR3nt: TGTGCCAGCAGAACCTACGGACAGGTTTATGGCTACACCTTC

j_gene: TRBJ2-1
d_gene: TRBD1
abundance: NA
v_gene: TRBV29-1
CDR3aa: CSASGTGVDEQFF
CDR3nt: TGCAGCGCGTCCGGGACAGGGGTAGATGAGCAGTTCTTC

j_gene: TRBJ2-1
d_gene: TRBD1
abundance: NA
v_gene: TRBV7-6
CDR3aa: CAGSLDGQGGMDEQFF
CDR3nt: TGTGCCGGCAGCTTAGATGGACAGGGGGGGATGGATGAGCAGTTCTTC

j_gene: TRBJ2-7
d_gene: NA
abundance: many
v_gene: TRBV6-1
CDR3aa: CASSEAMDFHEQYF
CDR3nt: TGTGCCAGCAGTGAAGCGATGGATTTCCACGAGCAGTACTTC

j_gene: TRBJ1-1
d_gene: TRBD1
abundance: NA
v_gene: TRBV5-1
CDR3aa: CASSAQDRGRFRYTEAFF
CDR3nt: TGCGCCAGCAGCGCCCAGGACAGGGGGCGGTTTAGGTACACTGAAGCTTTCTTT

j_gene: TRBJ2-7
d_gene: NA
abundance: NA
v_gene: TRBV5-1
CDR3aa: CASSSSAHEQYF
CDR3nt: TGCGCCAGCAGCTCTTCCGCCCACGAGCAGTACTTC

j_gene: TRBJ1-6
d_gene: NA
abundance: few
v_gene: TRBV30
CDR3aa: CAWRREDRNNSPLHF
CDR3nt: TGTGCCTGGAGAAGAGAGGACAGAAATAATTCACCCCTCCACTTT

j_gene: TRBJ2-1
d_gene: TRBD2
abundance: few
v_gene: TRBV7-9
CDR3aa: CASSTSGGAYNEQFF
CDR3nt: TGTGCCAGCAGCACCAGCGGGGGGGCCTACAATGAGCAGTTCTTC

j_gene: TRBJ2-1
d_gene: TRBD2
abundance: NA
v_gene: TRBV6-6
CDR3aa: CASSYPGLEETQFF
CDR3nt: TGTGCCAGCAGTTACCCAGGACTAGAAGAGACCCAGTTCTTC

j_gene: TRBJ2-5
d_gene: NA
abundance: many
v_gene: TRBV10-3
CDR3aa: CAISEDWKQETQYF
CDR3nt: TGTGCCATCAGTGAGGACTGGAAACAAGAGACCCAGTACTTC

j_gene: TRBJ1-1
d_gene: NA
abundance: NA
v_gene: TRBV9
CDR3aa: CASSVADRASTEAFF
CDR3nt: TGTGCCAGCAGCGTAGCAGACAGAGCGAGCACTGAAGCTTTCTTT

j_gene: TRBJ1-2
d_gene: NA
abundance: many
v_gene: TRBV29-1
CDR3aa: CSVEESPSQGLWGYTF
CDR3nt: TGCAGCGTTGAAGAATCCCCCTCTCAGGGGCTCTGGGGCTACACCTTC

j_gene: TRBJ2-3
d_gene: TRBD2
abundance: NA
v_gene: TRBV29-1
CDR3aa: CSVEDWNSGRVGWTDTQYF
CDR3nt: TGCAGCGTTGAAGATTGGAATAGCGGGAGGGTGGGCTGGACAGATACGCAGTATTTT

j_gene: TRBJ1-6
d_gene: TRBD1
abundance: NA
v_gene: TRBV6-2/TRBV6-3
CDR3aa: CASSPSDRGYPVDDNSPLHF
CDR3nt: TGTGCCAGCAGTCCAAGTGACAGGGGGTACCCGGTCGACGATAATTCACCCCTCCACTTT

j_gene: TRBJ2-4
d_gene: NA
abundance: many
v_gene: TRBV7-8
CDR3aa: CASSPRVGVITKNIQYF
CDR3nt: TGTGCCAGCAGCCCAAGGGTGGGGGTGATAACCAAAAACATTCAGTACTTC

j_gene: TRBJ2-3
d_gene: TRBD2
abundance: NA
v_gene: TRBV7-2
CDR3aa: CASSGGLAKGTDTQYF
CDR3nt: TGTGCCAGCAGCGGGGGACTAGCGAAGGGCACAGATACGCAGTATTTT

j_gene: TRBJ1-1
d_gene: TRBD1
abundance: NA
v_gene: TRBV10-2
CDR3aa: CASSQYRGTEAFF
CDR3nt: TGCGCCAGCAGCCAATACAGGGGTACTGAAGCTTTCTTT

j_gene: TRBJ1-4
d_gene: TRBD1
abundance: few
v_gene: TRBV18
CDR3aa: CASSLQGAREKLFF
CDR3nt: TGTGCCAGCTCACTTCAGGGGGCGCGTGAAAAACTGTTTTTT

j_gene: TRBJ2-3
d_gene: TRBD2
abundance: NA
v_gene: TRBV6-4
CDR3aa: CASSERRGGGDTQYF
CDR3nt: TGTGCCAGCAGTGAACGGCGGGGGGGCGGAGATACGCAGTATTTT

j_gene: TRBJ2-7
d_gene: TRBD1
abundance: many
v_gene: TRBV10-3
CDR3aa: CAIRLAGTGSEQYF
CDR3nt: TGTGCCATCAGACTCGCCGGGACAGGGTCCGAGCAGTACTTC

j_gene: TRBJ1-2
d_gene: TRBD1
abundance: many
v_gene: TRBV29-1
CDR3aa: CSVFRGRGGYTF
CDR3nt: TGCAGCGTCTTCAGGGGGCGGGGTGGCTACACCTTC

j_gene: TRBJ2-7
d_gene: NA
abundance: few
v_gene: TRBV4-3
CDR3aa: CASSPETGGYEQYF
CDR3nt: TGTGCCAGCTCACCAGAGACAGGAGGCTACGAGCAGTACTTC

j_gene: TRBJ1-6
d_gene: TRBD1
abundance: NA
v_gene: TRBV28
CDR3aa: CASVEVDRNNSPLHF
CDR3nt: TGTGCCAGTGTCGAGGTGGACAGGAATAATTCACCCCTCCACTTT

j_gene: TRBJ1-4
d_gene: TRBD1
abundance: few
v_gene: TRBV4-2
CDR3aa: CASSQAYRDRDEKLYF
CDR3nt: TGTGCCAGCAGCCAGGCGTACCGGGACAGAGATGAAAAACTGTATTTT

j_gene: TRBJ2-1
d_gene: NA
abundance: NA
v_gene: TRBV19
CDR3aa: CASRGSGTIVNEQFF
CDR3nt: TGTGCCAGTAGAGGTTCCGGGACCATTGTCAATGAGCAGTTCTTC

j_gene: TRBJ1-6
d_gene: NA
abundance: NA
v_gene: TRBV28
CDR3aa: CASSSVQSSYNSPLHF
CDR3nt: TGTGCCAGCAGTTCTGTCCAGAGCTCCTATAATTCACCCCTCCACTTT

j_gene: TRBJ2-2
d_gene: NA
abundance: few
v_gene: TRBV12-3/TRBV12-4
CDR3aa: CASSLGRVTGELFF
CDR3nt: TGTGCCAGCAGTTTGGGTCGGGTCACCGGGGAGCTGTTTTTT

j_gene: TRBJ2-1
d_gene: TRBD1
abundance: once
v_gene: TRBV29-1
CDR3aa: CSSRDRGFYNEQFF
CDR3nt: TGCAGCTCTCGGGACAGGGGCTTCTACAATGAGCAGTTCTTC

j_gene: TRBJ2-7
d_gene: NA
abundance: NA
v_gene: TRBV20-1
CDR3aa: CSGVLSWPRGYEQYF
CDR3nt: TGCAGCGGAGTACTGTCGTGGCCAAGGGGCTACGAGCAGTACTTC

j_gene: TRBJ2-1
d_gene: TRBD1
abundance: many
v_gene: TRBV5-6
CDR3aa: CASTQDRGQGEQFF
CDR3nt: TGTGCCAGCACCCAGGACAGGGGGCAAGGTGAGCAGTTCTTC

j_gene: TRBJ2-5
d_gene: NA
abundance: NA
v_gene: TRBV14
CDR3aa: CASSRQGQGTQYF
CDR3nt: TGTGCCAGCAGCCGTCAAGGGCAGGGGACCCAGTACTTC

j_gene: TRBJ1-4
d_gene: TRBD1
abundance: NA
v_gene: TRBV13
CDR3aa: CANSSPGTGKLFF
CDR3nt: TGTGCCAACAGTTCTCCTGGGACAGGAAAACTGTTTTTT

j_gene: TRBJ1-1
d_gene: NA
abundance: few
v_gene: TRBV20-1
CDR3aa: CSARDQGNTEAFF
CDR3nt: TGCAGTGCTAGAGATCAGGGGAACACTGAAGCTTTCTTT

j_gene: TRBJ1-1
d_gene: NA
abundance: NA
v_gene: TRBV5-1
CDR3aa: CASSLDYGGGAFF
CDR3nt: TGCGCCAGCAGCTTGGATTATGGGGGAGGAGCTTTCTTT

j_gene: TRBJ1-3
d_gene: NA
abundance: few
v_gene: TRBV10-3
CDR3aa: CAISEGYSGNTIYF
CDR3nt: TGTGCCATCAGTGAGGGGTACTCTGGAAACACCATATATTTT

j_gene: TRBJ2-1
d_gene: NA
abundance: few
v_gene: TRBV6-1
CDR3aa: CASSEAHRAVEQFF
CDR3nt: TGTGCCAGCAGTGAAGCGCACAGGGCGGTTGAGCAGTTCTTC

j_gene: TRBJ2-7
d_gene: NA
abundance: NA
v_gene: TRBV28
CDR3aa: CASRAGRIEQYF
CDR3nt: TGTGCCAGCAGGGCAGGGCGGATCGAGCAGTACTTC

j_gene: TRBJ2-7
d_gene: TRBD1
abundance: few
v_gene: TRBV20-1
CDR3aa: CSVGQGAPYEQYF
CDR3nt: TGCAGTGTCGGACAGGGGGCCCCCTACGAGCAGTACTTC

j_gene: TRBJ2-5
d_gene: NA
abundance: many
v_gene: TRBV28
CDR3aa: CASENRDTQETQYF
CDR3nt: TGTGCCAGCGAAAACCGGGACACCCAAGAGACCCAGTACTTC

j_gene: TRBJ2-3
d_gene: NA
abundance: many
v_gene: TRBV28
CDR3aa: CASNLQGVTDTQYF
CDR3nt: TGTGCCAGCAATCTACAAGGAGTCACAGATACGCAGTATTTT

j_gene: TRBJ1-2
d_gene: NA
abundance: NA
v_gene: TRBV20-1
CDR3aa: CSAHSGTYYGYTF
CDR3nt: TGCAGTGCTCATTCCGGGACCTACTATGGCTACACCTTC

j_gene: TRBJ1-5
d_gene: NA
abundance: NA
v_gene: TRBV2
CDR3aa: CASGGDNQPQHF
CDR3nt: TGTGCCAGCGGCGGGGACAATCAGCCCCAGCATTTT

j_gene: TRBJ2-7
d_gene: NA
abundance: many
v_gene: TRBV5-6
CDR3aa: CASSQSSYEQYF
CDR3nt: TGTGCCAGCAGCCAGAGCTCCTACGAGCAGTACTTC

j_gene: TRBJ2-1
d_gene: TRBD1
abundance: many
v_gene: TRBV9
CDR3aa: CASSIGTGSHNEQFF
CDR3nt: TGTGCCAGCAGCATTGGGACAGGTTCCCACAATGAGCAGTTCTTC

j_gene: TRBJ2-2
d_gene: NA
abundance: NA
v_gene: TRBV27
CDR3aa: CASSLKVFTNTGELFF
CDR3nt: TGTGCCAGCAGTTTAAAAGTTTTTACGAACACCGGGGAGCTGTTTTTT

j_gene: TRBJ1-5
d_gene: NA
abundance: many
v_gene: TRBV6-1
CDR3aa: CASRDWGQPQHF
CDR3nt: TGTGCCAGCAGGGACTGGGGTCAGCCCCAGCATTTT

j_gene: TRBJ2-7
d_gene: NA
abundance: NA
v_gene: TRBV11-1
CDR3aa: CASSGLISVGEQYF
CDR3nt: TGTGCCAGCAGCGGCCTCATTTCGGTCGGCGAGCAGTACTTC

j_gene: TRBJ2-1
d_gene: TRBD2
abundance: many
v_gene: TRBV4-3
CDR3aa: CASSPYGTGTSGYNEQFF
CDR3nt: TGCGCCAGCAGCCCATACGGGACCGGGACTAGCGGGTACAATGAGCAGTTCTTC

j_gene: TRBJ2-3
d_gene: TRBD1
abundance: NA
v_gene: TRBV5-1
CDR3aa: CASSLARDRLERGNAQYF
CDR3nt: TGCGCCAGCTCCCTTGCCCGGGACAGACTCGAAAGGGGCAATGCGCAGTATTTT